These 25 T cell receptor beta chains originate from one sample sequenced in a study of blood T cell repertoires in COVID-19. Using immunoSEQ multiplex PCR, the repertoire was profiled, and TCRdb retains in-frame clones only, with some absent. The table includes some 310,000 clones, 89% detected once. Material for sequencing was PBMCs or T cells enriched from blood (not recorded which). Every receptor here comes from a woman aged 25 to 39 who had recovered from COVID-19.

V usage is TRBV4-2 and J usage is TRBJ2-2; TRBD2 aligns across 9 bases. The CDR3 has 16 residues. Germline CDR1 and CDR2: LGHNA and YNFKEQ. The J segment lost 3 bases and the V segment lost 4 bases, leaving 6 bases of the junction unmatched. The CDR3 DNA reads TGTGCCAGCAGCCCTCTAGCGGGAAGAGACACCGGGGAGCTGTTTTTT. Its protein product is CASSPLAGRDTGELFF.

The chain joins TRBV3-1 (or the pseudogene TRBV3-2) to TRBJ1-1; the D is unclear. V lost 1 base and J 3 bases, leaving 9 bases between the germline ends. CDR3 length: 14 residues. From germline, CDR1 is LGHDT and CDR2 YNNKEL (reference sequence). The CDR3 DNA follows: TGTGCCAGCAGCCAAGTAGGAGCGGACACTGAAGCTTTCTTT. This gives the protein CASSQVGADTEAFF.

This clone was seen a single time. The rearrangement uses TRBV27 and TRBJ1-4, with D unresolved. The V end lost 4 bases, the J end lost 0 bases, and 18 bases lay between the germline ends. Germline lookup yields CDR1 MNHEY and CDR2 SMNVEV (reference sequence). The CDR3 length is 18 residues. The CDR3 region is CASSSRTPSLATNEKLFF. The CDR3 DNA reads TGTGCCAGCAGTTCCCGTACCCCTTCGTTAGCAACTAATGAAAAACTGTTTTTT.

Remarks on this clone: The germline gene is not matched at one end of the junction; a read error may be the cause. V and J are TRBV3-1 (or the pseudogene TRBV3-2) and TRBJ2-7; D possibly corresponds to TRBD1 (6 bases). CDR3 length: 12 residues. CDR1 and CDR2 from the germline V gene are LGHDT and YNNKEL (reference sequence). The DNA for the CDR3 is TGCGGGCCGACGGGACACCACTACGAGCAGTACTTC. Encoded protein: CGPTGHHYEQYF.

The DNA of the CDR3 is TGTGCCAGCAGCTTGCTCAGGGCTGAGCAGTTCTTC. Its translation is CASSLLRAEQFF. The chain recombines TRBV7-2 with TRBJ2-1; possible D gene TRBD1, 5 bases. CDR1 and CDR2 from the germline V gene are SGHTA and FQGNSA. The CDR3 spans 12 residues. Trimming took 3 bases from V and 9 from J, leaving 9 bases between them.

J is TRBJ2-7 and V is TRBV19, with TRBD2 identical over 9 bases. Unmatched junction bases numbered 12, after V lost 6 bases and J lost 3 bases. Germline lookup yields CDR1 LNHDA and CDR2 SQIVND (reference sequence). The CDR3 consists of 16 residues. In DNA form, the CDR3 reads TGTGCCAGTAGCGATCAGATGACTAGCGGCTTCTACGAGCAGTACTTC. It is translated as CASSDQMTSGFYEQYF. The full variable domain, completed using reference TRBV19 and TRBJ2-7, is DGGITQSPKYLFRKEGQNVTLSCEQNLNHDAMYWYRQDPGQGLRLIYYSQIVNDFQKGDIAEGYSVSREKKESFPLTVTSAQKNPTAFYLCASSDQMTSGFYEQYFGPGTRLTVT.

The chain uses TRBV5-1 and TRBJ2-1; 11 nucleotides match TRBD2. J gave up 7 bases and V 3 bases, and 12 bases lay outside the gene matches. Germline values: CDR1 SGHRS, CDR2 YFSETQ. The CDR3 contains 17 residues. CDR3 in amino acids: CASSSSLAGERLNEQFF. In DNA, the CDR3 is TGCGCCAGCAGCTCGTCACTAGCGGGAGAACGATTGAATGAGCAGTTCTTC.

The chain combines TRBV5-4 with TRBJ2-1, with 14 positions matching TRBD2. With V trimmed by 4 bases and J by 3 bases, 3 bases remained unmatched. CDR3 length: 16 amino acids. The germline V gene has CDR1 SGHNT and CDR2 YYREEE (reference sequence). The CDR3, as DNA: TGTGCCAGCAGCGGAGGGACTAGCGGGAGCTACAATGAGCAGTTCTTC. It encodes CASSGGTSGSYNEQFF. Filled out from reference TRBV5-4 and TRBJ2-1, the complete variable domain reads ETGVTQSPTHLIKTRGQQVTLRCSSQSGHNTVSWYQQALGQGPQFIFQYYREEENGRGNFPPRFSGLQFPNYSSELNVNALELDDSALYLCASSGGTSGSYNEQFFGPGTRLTVL.

The V call is TRBV7-9, the J call TRBJ1-2; 7 positions agree with TRBD1. The CDR3 is made up of 15 amino acids. Per the germline V gene, CDR1 is SEHNR and CDR2 is FQNEAQ (reference sequence). The trim removed 5 bases at V and 4 bases at J, leaving 10 bases unmatched. This chain's CDR3 is CASSGTAYGSYGYTF. The DNA of the CDR3 is TGTGCCAGCAGCGGGACAGCTTACGGATCCTATGGCTACACCTTC.

V and J are TRBV19 and TRBJ1-3, with 7 bases matching TRBD1. CDR1 and CDR2 from the germline V gene are LNHDA and SQIVND (reference sequence). V was pared by 2 bases and J by 1 base, with 2 bases of the junction left unmatched. The CDR3 sequence is 15 residues long. CDR3 bases: TGTGCCAGTAGTATAACGACAGGGTCTGGAAACACCATATATTTT. Protein product: CASSITTGSGNTIYF.

J is TRBJ1-5 and V is TRBV7-9; no firm D call. V gave up 9 bases and J gave up 1 base, with 10 bases separating them. CDR1 and CDR2 from the germline V gene are SEHNR and FQNEAQ (reference sequence). The CDR3 extends over 13 amino acids. DNA for the CDR3: TGTGCCAGTTCCGGGTCCAGCAATCAGCCCCAGCATTTT. This codes for CASSGSSNQPQHF. The complete variable domain, with remaining parts taken from reference TRBV7-9 and TRBJ1-5, reads DTGVSQNPRHKITKRGQNVTFRCDPISEHNRLYWYRQTLGQGPEFLTYFQNEAQLEKSRLLSDRFSAERPKGSFSTLEIQRTEQGDSAMYLCASSGSSNQPQHFGDGTRLSIL.

The chain joins TRBV7-2 to TRBJ2-3; D is possibly TRBD1 (7 bases). This CDR3 has 14 amino acids. V dropped 6 bases and J dropped 2 bases, with 12 bases sitting between them. Germline CDR1 is SGHTA and CDR2 is FQGNSA. The CDR3 region has the DNA TGTGCCAGCAGTGCGGGACAGTACACAGATACGCAGTATTTT. Protein sequence: CASSAGQYTDTQYF.

V usage is TRBV27 and J usage is TRBJ2-1; TRBD2 might be the D (5 bases). In germline, CDR1 is MNHEY, CDR2 SMNVEV (reference sequence). The length of the CDR3 is 15 residues. V lost 2 bases and J 0 bases, leaving 8 bases between the germline ends. The CDR3 spells CASSLDGSSYNEQFF. The CDR3 coding sequence is TGTGCCAGCAGTTTAGATGGGAGCTCCTACAATGAGCAGTTCTTC.

The V and J genes are TRBV12-5 and TRBJ1-5; no firm D call. The CDR3 length is 16 residues. Trimming shortened V by 6 bases and J by 2 bases, and 17 bases separated the two germline ends. In germline, CDR1 is LGHNT, CDR2 FRNRAP. The CDR3 is CASGPTSSRGNQPQHF. CDR3 nucleotide sequence: TGTGCTAGTGGCCCCACCTCCTCGAGAGGCAATCAGCCCCAGCATTTT.

The V gene is TRBV19, the J gene TRBJ2-2, with 9 bases fitting TRBD1. J lost 4 bases, V lost 4 bases, and 4 bases had no gene match. The CDR3 extends over 15 amino acids. Germline V lookup: CDR1 LNHDA, CDR2 SQIVND (reference sequence). The CDR3 loop is CASSKPGQGTGELFF. Written as DNA, the CDR3 is TGTGCCAGTAGTAAACCGGGACAGGGCACCGGGGAGCTGTTTTTT.

The rearrangement uses TRBV30 and TRBJ1-1, with D perhaps TRBD1 (6 bases). Trimming took off 2 bases at V and 0 bases at J, with 16 bases between the two ends. Germline-derived CDR1 and CDR2 are GTSNPN and SVGIG (reference sequence). This CDR3 has 16 residues. The CDR3: CAWSLTGLGVNTEAFF. For the CDR3, the DNA is TGTGCCTGGAGTTTAACAGGGCTGGGGGTGAACACTGAAGCTTTCTTT.

This clone was seen just once. The chain recombines TRBV9 with TRBJ2-7, with 8 nucleotides matching TRBD1. The CDR3 contains 14 residues. V gave up 3 bases and J gave up 7 bases; unmatched junction bases: 9. Germline lookup yields CDR1 SGDLS and CDR2 YYNGEE. CDR3 nucleotide sequence: TGTGCCAGCAGCGGGACAGGGATGTTTGGAGAGCAGTACTTC. Protein sequence: CASSGTGMFGEQYF. Together with reference TRBV9 and TRBJ2-7, the CDR3 gives the full variable domain: DSGVTQTPKHLITATGQRVTLRCSPRSGDLSVYWYQQSLDQGLQFLIQYYNGEERAKGNILERFSAQQFPDLHSELNLSSLELGDSALYFCASSGTGMFGEQYFGPGTRLTVT.

V gene TRBV4-1 combines with J gene TRBJ2-5, with D perhaps matching TRBD2 (5 bases). Germline assignment: CDR1 MGHRA and CDR2 YSYEKL. Trimming stripped 6 bases from V and 4 bases from J, with 12 bases between. The CDR3 covers 13 residues. In DNA form, the CDR3 reads TGCGCCAGCAGGGGAGATTCAGGAGAGACCCAGTACTTC. This encodes CASRGDSGETQYF.

The J gene is TRBJ1-1, the V gene TRBV7-8, with D unresolved. Germline V gene data show CDR1 as SGHVS and CDR2 as FQNEAQ. Between the trimmed V and J ends, which lost 5 bases and 2 bases, there was a span of 15 bases. CDR3 size: 15 residues. In nucleotides, the CDR3 is TGTGCCAGCAGCCCCGTTCCCAAGACAAACACTGAAGCTTTCTTT. Protein sequence: CASSPVPKTNTEAFF.

The rearrangement links TRBV18 to TRBJ2-7; 7 bases agree with TRBD1. Unmatched junction bases numbered 4, after V lost 1 base and J lost 1 base. Germline assignment: CDR1 KGHSH and CDR2 LQKENI. This CDR3 is built from 15 residues. The CDR3 DNA sequence: TGTGCCAGCTCACCACGGGACAGCCAGTCCTACGAGCAGTACTTC. Its protein product is CASSPRDSQSYEQYF.

This clone occurred once. The junction departs from the called germline gene at one end, perhaps through a read error. This chain uses TRBV27 with TRBJ1-6; D not certain. This CDR3 contains 14 residues. Germline CDR1 is MNHEY and CDR2 is SMNVEV (reference sequence). CDR3 in DNA: TGTGCCAGCAGTTTTGGGCAGGATAAGTCACCCCTCCACTTT. This sequence encodes CASSFGQDKSPLHF.

The chain employs TRBV6-5 and TRBJ2-1; tentative D call: TRBD2 (6 bases). Deletions cut 7 bases from V and 5 bases from J, with 18 bases between. The germline V gene has CDR1 MNHEY and CDR2 SVGAGI. The length of the CDR3 is 15 residues. The CDR3 DNA follows: TGTGCCAGCACCAAGGGGAGGCTTCCGAACAATGAGCAGTTCTTC. The encoded protein is CASTKGRLPNNEQFF.

The V and J genes are TRBV19 and TRBJ2-5, with D perhaps TRBD1 (6 bases). CDR3 length: 14 residues. The germline V and J ends were trimmed by 6 bases and 4 bases, with 15 bases remaining between them. Looked up from germline, CDR1 is LNHDA and CDR2 is SQIVND (reference sequence). Written as DNA, the CDR3 is TGTGCCAGTAGCGAACAGGGCGGTGGAGAGACCCAGTACTTC. Amino acids: CASSEQGGGETQYF.

The gene calls are TRBV5-8 and TRBJ1-1, with D tentatively TRBD1 (5 bases). The CDR3 has 13 residues. Trimming took 0 bases from V and 5 from J, leaving 8 bases between them. Germline V lookup: CDR1 SGHTS, CDR2 YDEGEE. CDR3: CASSLVKGTEAFF. CDR3 sequence (DNA): TGTGCCAGCAGCTTGGTAAAGGGGACTGAAGCTTTCTTT.

The V gene is TRBV19, the J gene TRBJ1-2, with TRBD1 matching 7 bases. The germline CDR1 and CDR2 sequences are LNHDA and SQIVND (reference sequence). V shed 1 base and J 4 bases; nucleotides not matched to a gene: 9. This CDR3 is built from 16 residues. The CDR3 region is CASSIGQGVRGYGYTF. The CDR3 DNA follows: TGTGCCAGTAGTATAGGACAGGGAGTAAGGGGCTATGGCTACACCTTC. Combining the CDR3 with reference TRBV19 and TRBJ1-2 gives the whole variable domain DGGITQSPKYLFRKEGQNVTLSCEQNLNHDAMYWYRQDPGQGLRLIYYSQIVNDFQKGDIAEGYSVSREKKESFPLTVTSAQKNPTAFYLCASSIGQGVRGYGYTFGSGTRLTVV.